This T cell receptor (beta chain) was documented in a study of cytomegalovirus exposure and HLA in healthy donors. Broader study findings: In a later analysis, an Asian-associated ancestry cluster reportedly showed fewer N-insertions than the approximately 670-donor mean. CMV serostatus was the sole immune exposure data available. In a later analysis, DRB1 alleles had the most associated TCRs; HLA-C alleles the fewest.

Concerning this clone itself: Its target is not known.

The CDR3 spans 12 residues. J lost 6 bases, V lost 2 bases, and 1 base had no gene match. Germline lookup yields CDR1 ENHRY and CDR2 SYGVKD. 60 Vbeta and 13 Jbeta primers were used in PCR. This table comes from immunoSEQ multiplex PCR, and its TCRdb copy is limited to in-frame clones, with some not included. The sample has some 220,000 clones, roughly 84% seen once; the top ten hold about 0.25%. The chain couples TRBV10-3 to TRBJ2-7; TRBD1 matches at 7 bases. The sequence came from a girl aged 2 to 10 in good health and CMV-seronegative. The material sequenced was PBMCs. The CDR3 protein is CAISETGVEQYF. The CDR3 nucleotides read TGTGCCATCAGTGAGACAGGGGTCGAGCAGTACTTC.